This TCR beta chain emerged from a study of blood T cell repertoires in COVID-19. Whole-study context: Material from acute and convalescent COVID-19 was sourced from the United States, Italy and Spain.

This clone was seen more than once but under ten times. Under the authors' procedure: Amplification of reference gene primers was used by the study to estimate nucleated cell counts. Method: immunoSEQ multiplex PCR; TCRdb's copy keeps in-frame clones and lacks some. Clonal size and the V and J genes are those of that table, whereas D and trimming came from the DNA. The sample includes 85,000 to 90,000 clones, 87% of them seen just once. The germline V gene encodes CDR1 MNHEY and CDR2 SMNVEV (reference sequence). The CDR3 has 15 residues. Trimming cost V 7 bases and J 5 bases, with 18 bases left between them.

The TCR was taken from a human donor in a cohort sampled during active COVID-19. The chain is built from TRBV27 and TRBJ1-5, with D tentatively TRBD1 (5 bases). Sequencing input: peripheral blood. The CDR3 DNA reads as TGTGCCAGCACCCCTTCCACAGGCGGGGATCAGCCCCAGCATTTT. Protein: CASTPSTGGDQPQHF.